This note documents a single TCR beta chain sequence. The clone's antigen remains unknown. No clone much larger than this one lies a single base away; base qualities are absent. V and J are truncated by 0 bases and 4 bases respectively, leaving an intervening sequence of 7 bases. The CDR3, cysteine through phenylalanine, is 14 amino acids long. Only the CDR3 DNA stays, 42 bases, in frame from base 1. Via the germline V gene, CDR1 is SGHDN and CDR2 FVKESK. Collaborating institutions collected whole blood in K2EDTA tubes following their own protocols. For TCRbeta analysis, collaborator samples were shipped as frozen whole blood, as isolated PBMCs, or as DNA extracted from either sample type. The data are from a study of blood T cell repertoires in COVID-19 (dated by TCRdb to about 2020). Regarding the complete study: The collaborator samples originated in the United States, Italy and Spain and spanned the acute and convalescent phases of COVID-19. The dataset comprised deeply sampled blood TCRbeta repertoires from subjects exposed to, actively infected with, or recovered from COVID-19. A de-identified subject ID, COVID-19 status, age in years and sex were almost always included in the sample metadata. HLA class I and class II types, where available, came from metadata supplied by the sample provider rather than from assay-based typing. The repertoires were released in a freely available public database intended as a resource for research on the immune response to SARS-CoV-2. The samples were drawn from two sources: the first 160 participants of the ongoing ImmuneRACE study, and over 1,000 subjects contributed by 6 global collaborators. The prospective study material was composed of cDNA or gDNA derived from T cells, B-cell-depleted T cells, or PBMCs. General conclusions and limits of the study: How much clinical and demographic metadata was included differed by source and by participant, and the metadata was provided uncurated.

TCRbeta CDR3 regions were amplified from genomic DNA using the immunoSEQ Assay, a bias-controlled multiplex PCR. The original pipeline was this. The number of nucleated cells in each sample was estimated from the amplification of reference gene primers within the assay. To quantify the absolute abundance of each unique TCRbeta CDR3 rearrangement, sequence reads were collapsed and filtered. Productive Simpson clonality was computed per sample as the square root of Simpson's diversity index over productive rearrangements. In its TCRdb copy, this immuneACCESS table keeps in-frame sequences only and misses some clones. Where compared with another copy, unresolved V genes explain less than half of these, and the others have no known cause. The DNA was the basis for D and trimming; V, J and clone size are from that table. This sample is represented by 300,000 to 450,000 clones; 70% to 90% of them were singletons. Of the sample, 3% is held by the ten largest clones.

This TCR was sampled from a human donor in a cohort sampled during active COVID-19. Sample: peripheral blood. The sequence is built from TRBV14 and TRBJ2-1; the D segment cannot be called with confidence. Read as DNA, the sequence is TGTGCCAGCAGCCAAGATTTTCCATACAATGAGCAGTTCTTC. Its coded protein is CASSQDFPYNEQFF.